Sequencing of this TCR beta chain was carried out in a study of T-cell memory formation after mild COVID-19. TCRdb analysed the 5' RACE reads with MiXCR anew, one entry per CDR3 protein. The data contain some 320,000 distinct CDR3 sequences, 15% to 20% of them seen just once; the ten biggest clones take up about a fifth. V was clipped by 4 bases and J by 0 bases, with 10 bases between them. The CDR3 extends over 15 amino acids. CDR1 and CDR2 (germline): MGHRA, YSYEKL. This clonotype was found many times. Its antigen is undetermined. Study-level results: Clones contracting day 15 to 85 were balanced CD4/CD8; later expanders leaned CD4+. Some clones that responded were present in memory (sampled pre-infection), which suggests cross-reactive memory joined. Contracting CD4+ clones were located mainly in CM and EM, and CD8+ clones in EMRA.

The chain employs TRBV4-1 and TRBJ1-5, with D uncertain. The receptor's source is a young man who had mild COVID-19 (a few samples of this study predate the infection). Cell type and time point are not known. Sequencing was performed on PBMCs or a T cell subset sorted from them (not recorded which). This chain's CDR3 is CASSPRWVSNQPQHF. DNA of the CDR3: TGCGCCAGCAGCCCCCGCTGGGTTAGCAATCAGCCCCAGCATTTT.